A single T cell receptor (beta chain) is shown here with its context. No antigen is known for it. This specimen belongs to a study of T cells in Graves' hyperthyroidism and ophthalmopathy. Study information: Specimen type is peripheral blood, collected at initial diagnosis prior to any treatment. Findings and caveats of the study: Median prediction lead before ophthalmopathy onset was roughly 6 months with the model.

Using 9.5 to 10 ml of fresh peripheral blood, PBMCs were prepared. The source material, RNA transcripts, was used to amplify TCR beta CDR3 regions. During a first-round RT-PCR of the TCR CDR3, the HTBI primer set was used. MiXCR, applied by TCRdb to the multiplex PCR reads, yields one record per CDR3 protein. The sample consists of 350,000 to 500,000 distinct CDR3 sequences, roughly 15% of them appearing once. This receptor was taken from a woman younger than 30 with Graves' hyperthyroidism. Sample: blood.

For the CDR3, the DNA is TGTGCCAGCAGCGTGCGATCCAGTAATTCACCCCTCCACTTT. This codes for CASSVRSSNSPLHF. The chain joins TRBV9 to TRBJ1-6; D gene uncertain. CDR3 length: 14 amino acids. Germline V lookup: CDR1 SGDLS, CDR2 YYNGEE. Trimming pared 2 bases from V and 6 bases from J, leaving 9 bases between.